This is a list of T cell receptor beta chains from one sample in a study of T-cell memory formation after mild COVID-19. TCRdb re-derived calls from the 5' RACE reads in MiXCR, one entry per CDR3 protein. The sample yields roughly 450,000 distinct CDR3 sequences, approximately 19% seen once. The specimen sequenced was PBMCs or a T cell subset sorted from them (not recorded which). The receptors come from a man between 18 and 29 years old who had mild COVID-19 (a few samples of this study predate the infection). Cell type and time point are not known. CDR3s include the opening cysteine and the closing phenylalanine or tryptophan. The D gene is left open where the match is weak. Only part of the rows carry a size: once, few, many, or a class if the clone is expanded.

V: TRBV12-3/TRBV12-4
size: NA
J: TRBJ1-2
D: NA
DNA: TGTGCCAGCAGTTTGGGGGGGGTAAACTATTGCTACACCTTC
CDR3: CASSLGGVNYCYTF

V: TRBV5-1
size: NA
J: TRBJ2-2
D: TRBD1
DNA: TGCGCCAGCAGTTTCCGGGACAGGGGGCTTGGCGGGGAGCTGTTTTTT
CDR3: CASSFRDRGLGGELFF

V: TRBV18
size: many
J: TRBJ2-7
D: NA
DNA: TGTGCCAGCTCCCCCGGCAGGTCTTCCTACGAGCAGTACTTC
CDR3: CASSPGRSSYEQYF

V: TRBV19
size: NA
J: TRBJ2-3
D: NA
DNA: TGTGCCAGTAGTATACGGGCAGGTAGCACAGATACGCAGTATTTT
CDR3: CASSIRAGSTDTQYF

V: TRBV29-1
size: few
J: TRBJ2-5
D: TRBD1
DNA: TGCAGCGTTGCGGGACAGTACCAAGAGACCCAGTACTTC
CDR3: CSVAGQYQETQYF

V: TRBV7-9
size: NA
J: TRBJ1-1
D: NA
DNA: TGTGCCAGCAGCTCGACAGTGGCCCCTACTGCGAACACTGAAGCTTTCTTT
CDR3: CASSSTVAPTANTEAFF

V: TRBV6-5
size: NA
J: TRBJ2-1
D: NA
DNA: TGTGCCAGCAGTTACGCCAGTGGCTCCTACAATGAGCAGTTCTTC
CDR3: CASSYASGSYNEQFF

V: TRBV24-1
size: NA
J: TRBJ1-5
D: TRBD1
DNA: TGTGCCACCAGGGACAGGGATGATCAGCCCCAGCATTTT
CDR3: CATRDRDDQPQHF

V: TRBV28
size: few
J: TRBJ2-4
D: NA
DNA: TGTGCCACTCGGCCGGACAGTGGGAACATTCAGTACTTC
CDR3: CATRPDSGNIQYF

V: TRBV5-1
size: many
J: TRBJ1-2
D: NA
DNA: TGCGCCAGCAGCCGAGGTGAGGATGGCTACACCTTC
CDR3: CASSRGEDGYTF

V: TRBV20-1
size: NA
J: TRBJ1-1
D: NA
DNA: TGCAGTGCTAGAGGCGTTCAAGGTGGTGGGACTGAAGCTTTCTTT
CDR3: CSARGVQGGGTEAFF

V: TRBV6-2/TRBV6-3
size: NA
J: TRBJ2-1
D: NA
DNA: TGTGCCAGCAGTCTTGACCTAGACAATGAGCAGTTCTTC
CDR3: CASSLDLDNEQFF

V: TRBV7-2
size: NA
J: TRBJ1-5
D: NA
DNA: TGTGCCAGCAGCTTAGAACAGCGTCAGCCCCAGCATTTT
CDR3: CASSLEQRQPQHF

V: TRBV24-1
size: NA
J: TRBJ2-1
D: TRBD2
DNA: TGTGCCACCAGTGATCCTAGGAGGGAGGGACAGTTCTTC
CDR3: CATSDPRREGQFF

V: TRBV15
size: NA
J: TRBJ2-2
D: NA
DNA: TGTGCCACCAGCAGAGCTCGGAACAGAAACACCGGGGAGCTGTTTTTT
CDR3: CATSRARNRNTGELFF

V: TRBV5-1
size: few
J: TRBJ2-2
D: TRBD1
DNA: TGCGCCAGCAGCTTGAGCGGACAGGGCACCGGGGAGCTGTTTTTT
CDR3: CASSLSGQGTGELFF

V: TRBV20-1
size: NA
J: TRBJ2-7
D: NA
DNA: TGCAGTGCTGAGCGGACTGGAACCTACGAGCAGTACTTC
CDR3: CSAERTGTYEQYF

V: TRBV9
size: few
J: TRBJ2-3
D: TRBD2
DNA: TGTGCCAGCAGCGTAGAAAGCGGGGGACCAGATACGCAGTATTTT
CDR3: CASSVESGGPDTQYF

V: TRBV6-1
size: many
J: TRBJ1-6
D: NA
DNA: TGTGCCAGCGGGGCGTCCCGGGCCTACTCATCCAGCCATTCACCCCTCCACTTT
CDR3: CASGASRAYSSSHSPLHF

V: TRBV7-2
size: NA
J: TRBJ2-6
D: TRBD2
DNA: TGTGCCAGCACAACCCGGCTAGCGGGGGGCTCTGGGGCCAACGTCCTGACTTTC
CDR3: CASTTRLAGGSGANVLTF

V: TRBV9
size: few
J: TRBJ1-2
D: TRBD1
DNA: TGTGCCAGCAGCGGCAACAGGGGGGACTATGGCTACACCTTC
CDR3: CASSGNRGDYGYTF

V: TRBV28
size: NA
J: TRBJ1-5
D: NA
DNA: TGTGCCAGCAGTTTAGGGTCCCCAGGAGGCAATCAGCCCCAGCATTTT
CDR3: CASSLGSPGGNQPQHF

V: TRBV5-6
size: many
J: TRBJ2-1
D: NA
DNA: TGTGCCAGCAGCTTTGGTCATTATCGGGGTGAGCAGTTCTTC
CDR3: CASSFGHYRGEQFF

V: TRBV7-2
size: NA
J: TRBJ1-5
D: NA
DNA: TGTGCCAGCAGGCAGGGCATGAGCAATCAGCCCCAGCATTTT
CDR3: CASRQGMSNQPQHF

V: TRBV5-1
size: few
J: TRBJ1-4
D: NA
DNA: TGCGCCAGCAGCTTAGGGGTAACGAATGAAAAACTGTTTTTT
CDR3: CASSLGVTNEKLFF

V: TRBV2
size: NA
J: TRBJ2-1
D: NA
DNA: TGTGCCAGCAGTGCGGACTATGGCGAGCAGTTCTTC
CDR3: CASSADYGEQFF

V: TRBV9
size: few
J: TRBJ2-7
D: NA
DNA: TGTGCCAGCAGCCAGGACAGCATACCTACCTACGAGCAGTACTTC
CDR3: CASSQDSIPTYEQYF

V: TRBV7-2
size: few
J: TRBJ2-7
D: NA
DNA: TGTGCCAGCAGCTTTTCCGTTACCTACGAGCAGTACTTC
CDR3: CASSFSVTYEQYF

V: TRBV5-1
size: NA
J: TRBJ2-7
D: NA
DNA: TGCGCCAGCACCGGATTGGGACCCTACGAGCAGTACTTC
CDR3: CASTGLGPYEQYF

V: TRBV10-3
size: NA
J: TRBJ2-2
D: NA
DNA: TGTGCCATCAGCGCCTCGCTTCACGGGGAGCTGTTTTTT
CDR3: CAISASLHGELFF

V: TRBV4-1
size: few
J: TRBJ2-5
D: NA
DNA: TGCGCCAGCAGCCAAGGAGGTATCATGGAGACCCAGTACTTC
CDR3: CASSQGGIMETQYF

V: TRBV5-1
size: few
J: TRBJ2-6
D: NA
DNA: TGCGCCAGCAGCCTCCAGAGGGCCGGGGCCAACGTCCTGACTTTC
CDR3: CASSLQRAGANVLTF